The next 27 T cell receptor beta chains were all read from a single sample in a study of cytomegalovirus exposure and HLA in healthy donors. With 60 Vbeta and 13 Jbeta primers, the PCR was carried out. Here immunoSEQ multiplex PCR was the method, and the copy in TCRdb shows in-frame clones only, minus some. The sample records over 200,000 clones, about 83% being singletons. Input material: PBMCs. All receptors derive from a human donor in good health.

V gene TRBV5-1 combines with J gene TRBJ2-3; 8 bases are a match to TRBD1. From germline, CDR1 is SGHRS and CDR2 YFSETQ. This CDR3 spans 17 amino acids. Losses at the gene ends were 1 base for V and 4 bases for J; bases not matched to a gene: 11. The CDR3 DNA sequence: TGCGCCAGCAGCTTGTCACCCAGGACAGGGTATTCAGATACGCAGTATTTT. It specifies CASSLSPRTGYSDTQYF.

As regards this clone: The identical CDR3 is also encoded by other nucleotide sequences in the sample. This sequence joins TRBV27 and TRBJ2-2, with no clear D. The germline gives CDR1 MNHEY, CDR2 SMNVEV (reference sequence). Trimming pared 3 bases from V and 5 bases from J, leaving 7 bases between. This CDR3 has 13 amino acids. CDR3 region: CASSLSGTGELFF. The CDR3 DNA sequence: TGTGCCAGCAGTTTGTCCGGGACCGGGGAGCTGTTTTTT.

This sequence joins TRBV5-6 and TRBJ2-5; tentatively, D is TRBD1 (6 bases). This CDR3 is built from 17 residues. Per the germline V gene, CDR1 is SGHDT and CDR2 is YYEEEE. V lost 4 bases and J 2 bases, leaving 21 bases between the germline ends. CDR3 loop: CASSASQGQLGQETQYF. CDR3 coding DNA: TGTGCCAGCAGCGCAAGCCAGGGGCAGTTGGGACAAGAGACCCAGTACTTC.

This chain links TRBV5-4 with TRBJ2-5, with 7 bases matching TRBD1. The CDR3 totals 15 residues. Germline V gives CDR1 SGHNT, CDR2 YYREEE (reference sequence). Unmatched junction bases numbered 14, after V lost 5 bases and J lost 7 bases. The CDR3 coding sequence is TGTGCCAGCAGACTAGACAGGGTCCCTGTGGGGACCCAGTACTTC. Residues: CASRLDRVPVGTQYF.

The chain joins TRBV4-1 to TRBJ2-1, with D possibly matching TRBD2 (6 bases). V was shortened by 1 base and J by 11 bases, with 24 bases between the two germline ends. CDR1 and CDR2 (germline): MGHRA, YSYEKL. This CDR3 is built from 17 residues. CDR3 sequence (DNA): TGCGCCAGCAGCCAAGCCTCGGATCTTATGGCGGGGAACAAGCAGTTCTTC. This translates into CASSQASDLMAGNKQFF.

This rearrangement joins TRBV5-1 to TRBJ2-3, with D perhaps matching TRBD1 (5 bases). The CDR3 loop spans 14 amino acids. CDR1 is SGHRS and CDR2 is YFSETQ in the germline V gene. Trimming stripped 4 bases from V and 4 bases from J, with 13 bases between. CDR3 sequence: CASSTNKGPDTQYF. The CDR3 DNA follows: TGCGCCAGCAGCACCAACAAGGGGCCAGATACGCAGTATTTT.

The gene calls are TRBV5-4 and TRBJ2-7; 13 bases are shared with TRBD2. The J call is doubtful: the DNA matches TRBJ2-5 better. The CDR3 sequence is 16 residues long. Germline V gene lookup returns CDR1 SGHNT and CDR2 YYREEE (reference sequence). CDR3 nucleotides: TGTGCCAGCAGCCGTGGGACTAGCGGGGAACGGGAGACCCAGTACTTC. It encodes CASSRGTSGERETQYF.

CDR3 nucleotide sequence: TGTGCCAGCAGTTTCCATCCTCATATGAACAAGACAGGCCCGAAGGATACGCAGTATTTT. This gives the protein CASSFHPHMNKTGPKDTQYF. The V and J genes are TRBV28 and TRBJ2-3, with a possible D match to TRBD1 (6 bases). Germline V gene lookup returns CDR1 MDHEN and CDR2 SYDVKM. This CDR3 is 20 amino acids long. V was shortened by 3 bases and J by 6 bases, with 31 bases between the two germline ends.

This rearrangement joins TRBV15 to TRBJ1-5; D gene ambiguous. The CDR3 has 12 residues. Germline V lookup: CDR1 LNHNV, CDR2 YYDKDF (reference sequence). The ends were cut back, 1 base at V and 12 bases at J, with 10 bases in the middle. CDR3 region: CATSRVGSNQHF. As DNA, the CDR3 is TGTGCCACCAGCAGAGTCGGGTCGAACCAGCATTTT.

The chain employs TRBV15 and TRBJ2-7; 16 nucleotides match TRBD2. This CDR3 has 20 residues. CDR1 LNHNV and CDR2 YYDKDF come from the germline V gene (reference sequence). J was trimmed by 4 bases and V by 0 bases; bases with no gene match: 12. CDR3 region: CATSRDPPGTSGRAVYEQYF. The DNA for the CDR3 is TGTGCCACCAGCAGAGACCCGCCCGGGACTAGCGGGAGGGCCGTGTACGAGCAGTACTTC.

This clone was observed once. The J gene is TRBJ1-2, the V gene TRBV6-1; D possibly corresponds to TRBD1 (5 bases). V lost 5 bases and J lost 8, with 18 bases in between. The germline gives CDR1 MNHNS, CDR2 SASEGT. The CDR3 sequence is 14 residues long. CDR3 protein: CASSTGQGTKGYTF. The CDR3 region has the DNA TGTGCCAGCAGTACCGGACAAGGTACTAAGGGCTACACCTTC.

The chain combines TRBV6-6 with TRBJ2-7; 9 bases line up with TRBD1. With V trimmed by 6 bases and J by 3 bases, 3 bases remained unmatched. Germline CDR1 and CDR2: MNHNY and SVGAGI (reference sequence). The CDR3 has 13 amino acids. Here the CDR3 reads CASRLTGGYEQYF. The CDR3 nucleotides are TGTGCCAGCAGGCTGACAGGGGGCTACGAGCAGTACTTC.

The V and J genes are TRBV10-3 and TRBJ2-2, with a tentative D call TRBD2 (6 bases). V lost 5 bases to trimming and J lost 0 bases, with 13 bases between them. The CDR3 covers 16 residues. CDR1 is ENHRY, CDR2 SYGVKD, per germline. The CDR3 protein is CAISQLASTNTGELFF. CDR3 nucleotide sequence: TGTGCCATCAGTCAACTAGCCAGTACGAACACCGGGGAGCTGTTTTTT.

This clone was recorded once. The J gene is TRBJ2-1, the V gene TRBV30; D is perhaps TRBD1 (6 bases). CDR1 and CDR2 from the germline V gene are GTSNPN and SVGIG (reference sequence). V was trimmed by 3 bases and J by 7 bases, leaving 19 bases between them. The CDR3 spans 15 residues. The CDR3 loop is CAWRNWRRQGNEQFF. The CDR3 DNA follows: TGTGCCTGGAGAAATTGGAGGAGGCAGGGGAATGAGCAGTTCTTC.

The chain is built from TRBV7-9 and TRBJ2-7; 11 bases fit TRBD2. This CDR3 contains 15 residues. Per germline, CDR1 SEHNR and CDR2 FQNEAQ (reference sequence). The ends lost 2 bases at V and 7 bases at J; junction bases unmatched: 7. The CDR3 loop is CASSLPGTSGGEQYF. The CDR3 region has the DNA TGTGCCAGCAGCTTACCCGGGACTAGCGGAGGAGAGCAGTACTTC.

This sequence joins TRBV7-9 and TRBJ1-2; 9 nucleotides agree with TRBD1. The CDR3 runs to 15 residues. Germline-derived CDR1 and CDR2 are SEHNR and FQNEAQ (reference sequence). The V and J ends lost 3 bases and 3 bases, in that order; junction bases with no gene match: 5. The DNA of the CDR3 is TGTGCCAGCAGCTTGACAGGGGGATGGGACTATGGCTACACCTTC. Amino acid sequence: CASSLTGGWDYGYTF.

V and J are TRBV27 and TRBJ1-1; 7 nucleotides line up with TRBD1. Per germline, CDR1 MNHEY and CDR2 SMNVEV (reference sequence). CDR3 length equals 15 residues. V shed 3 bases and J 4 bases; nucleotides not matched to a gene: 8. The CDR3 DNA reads TGTGCCAGCAGTTTTGGAAGGGGGCTGGGCACTGAAGCTTTCTTT. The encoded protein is CASSFGRGLGTEAFF.

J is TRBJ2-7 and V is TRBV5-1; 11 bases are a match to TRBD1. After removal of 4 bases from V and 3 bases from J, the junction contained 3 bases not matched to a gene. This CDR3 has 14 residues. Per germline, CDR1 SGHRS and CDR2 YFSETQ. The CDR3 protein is CASSGQGAHYEQYF. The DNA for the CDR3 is TGCGCCAGCAGCGGACAGGGGGCTCACTACGAGCAGTACTTC.

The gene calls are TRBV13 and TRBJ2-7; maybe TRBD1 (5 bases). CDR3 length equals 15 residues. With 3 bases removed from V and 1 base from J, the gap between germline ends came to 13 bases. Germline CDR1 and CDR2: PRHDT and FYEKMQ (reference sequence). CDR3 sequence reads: CASSLGPEVSYEQYF. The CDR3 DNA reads TGTGCCAGCAGCTTGGGGCCGGAAGTTTCCTACGAGCAGTACTTC.

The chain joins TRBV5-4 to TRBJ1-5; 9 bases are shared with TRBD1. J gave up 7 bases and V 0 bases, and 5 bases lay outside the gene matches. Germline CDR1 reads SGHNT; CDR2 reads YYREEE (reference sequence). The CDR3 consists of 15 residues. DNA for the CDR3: TGTGCCAGCAGCTTGGACAGGGGGCTAGGGCAGCCCCAGCATTTT. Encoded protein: CASSLDRGLGQPQHF.

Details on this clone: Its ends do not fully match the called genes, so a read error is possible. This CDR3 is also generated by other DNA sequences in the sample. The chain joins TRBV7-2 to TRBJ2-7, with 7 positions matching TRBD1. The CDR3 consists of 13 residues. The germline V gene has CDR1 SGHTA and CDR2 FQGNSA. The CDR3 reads CASSRLQGHEQYF. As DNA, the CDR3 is TGCGCCAGCAGCCGGTTACAGGGGCACGAGCAGTACTTC.

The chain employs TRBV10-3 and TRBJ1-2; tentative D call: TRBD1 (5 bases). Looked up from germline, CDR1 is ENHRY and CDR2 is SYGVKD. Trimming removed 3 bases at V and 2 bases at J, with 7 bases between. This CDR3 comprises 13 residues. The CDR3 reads CAISEQENYGYTF. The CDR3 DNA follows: TGTGCCATCAGTGAACAGGAGAACTATGGCTACACCTTC.

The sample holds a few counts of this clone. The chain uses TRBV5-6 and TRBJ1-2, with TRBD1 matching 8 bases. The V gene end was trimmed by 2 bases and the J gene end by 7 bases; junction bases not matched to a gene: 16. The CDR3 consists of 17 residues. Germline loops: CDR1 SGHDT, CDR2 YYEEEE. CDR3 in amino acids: CASSFRIGQGLRSGYTF. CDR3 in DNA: TGTGCCAGCAGCTTTCGGATAGGACAGGGACTTCGAAGTGGCTACACCTTC.

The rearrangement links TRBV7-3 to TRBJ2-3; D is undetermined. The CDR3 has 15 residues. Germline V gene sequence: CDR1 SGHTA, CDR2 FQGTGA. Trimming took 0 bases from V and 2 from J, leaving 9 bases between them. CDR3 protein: CASSLTSSYTDTQYF. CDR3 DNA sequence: TGTGCCAGCAGCTTAACTAGCTCTTACACAGATACGCAGTATTTT.

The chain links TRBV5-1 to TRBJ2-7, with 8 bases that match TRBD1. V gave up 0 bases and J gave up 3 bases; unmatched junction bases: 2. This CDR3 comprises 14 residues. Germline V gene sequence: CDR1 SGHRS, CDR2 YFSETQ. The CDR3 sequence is CASSLGTGGYEQYF. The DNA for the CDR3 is TGCGCCAGCAGCTTGGGAACAGGGGGCTACGAGCAGTACTTC. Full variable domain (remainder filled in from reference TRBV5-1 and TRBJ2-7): KAGVTQTPRYLIKTRGQQVTLSCSPISGHRSVSWYQQTPGQGLQFLFEYFSETQRNKGNFPGRFSGRQFSNSRSEMNVSTLELGDSALYLCASSLGTGGYEQYFGPGTRLTVT.

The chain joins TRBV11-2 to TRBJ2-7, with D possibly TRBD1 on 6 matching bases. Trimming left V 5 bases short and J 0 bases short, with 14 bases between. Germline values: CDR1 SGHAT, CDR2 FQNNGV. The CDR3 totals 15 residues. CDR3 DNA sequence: TGTGCCAGCAGCCGGGGACAATCGGGCTCCTACGAGCAGTACTTC. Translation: CASSRGQSGSYEQYF.

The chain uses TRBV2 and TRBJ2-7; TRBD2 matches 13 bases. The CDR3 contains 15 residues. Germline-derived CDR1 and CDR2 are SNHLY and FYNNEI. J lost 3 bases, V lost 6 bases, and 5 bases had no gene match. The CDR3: CASRGGLAGYYEQYF. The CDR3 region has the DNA TGTGCCAGCAGGGGGGGACTAGCGGGGTACTACGAGCAGTACTTC.